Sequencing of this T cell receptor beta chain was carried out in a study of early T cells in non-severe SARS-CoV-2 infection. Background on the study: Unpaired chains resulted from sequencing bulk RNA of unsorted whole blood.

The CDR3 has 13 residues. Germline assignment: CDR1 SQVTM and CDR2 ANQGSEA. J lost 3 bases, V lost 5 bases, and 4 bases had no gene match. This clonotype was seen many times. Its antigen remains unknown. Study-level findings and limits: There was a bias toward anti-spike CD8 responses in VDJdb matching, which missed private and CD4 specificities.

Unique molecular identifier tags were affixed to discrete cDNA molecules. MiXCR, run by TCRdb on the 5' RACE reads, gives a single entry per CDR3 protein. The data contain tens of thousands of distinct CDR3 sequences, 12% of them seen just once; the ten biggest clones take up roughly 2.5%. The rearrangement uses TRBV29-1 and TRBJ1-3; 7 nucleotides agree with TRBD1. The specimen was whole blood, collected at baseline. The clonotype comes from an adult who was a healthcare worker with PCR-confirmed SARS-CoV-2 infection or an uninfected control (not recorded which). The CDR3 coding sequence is TGCAGCGTTACACAGGGGTTTGGAAACACCATATATTTT. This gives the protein CSVTQGFGNTIYF.